This T cell receptor beta chain came from a study of T cell clusters in autoimmune cytopenias. From germline, CDR1 is SGHTA and CDR2 FQGNSA. This CDR3 comprises 12 residues. Some 38,000 genome equivalents of blood DNA were amplified for TRB. One tube held mixed TRB-A and TRB-B primer pools for touch-down PCR. TCRdb reanalyzed the multiplex PCR reads and collapses them to one entry per CDR3 protein, without DNA. The ten most abundant clones cover around 8.3% of a sample with more than 4,500 distinct CDR3 sequences. A word on this clonotype: Its antigen remains unidentified.

Study-wide points: A dominant lymphoma-associated repertoire apparently masked the cluster-lack signature in secondary cytopenia versus chronic lymphocytic leukemia.

The receptor's source is a human donor with an autoimmune cytopenia or autoimmune hepatitis (not recorded which). The source material was peripheral blood. This rearrangement joins TRBV7-2 to TRBJ2-5. Here the CDR3 reads CASSLYQETQYF.